The clone carrying this TCR beta chain was seen a few times. Original processing notes: By means of reference gene primer amplification, nucleated cell counts were estimated. The method was immunoSEQ multiplex PCR; TCRdb's version includes in-frame clones alone and lacks a portion of them. V, J and clone size reflect that table, while D and trimming were determined from the DNA. The repertoire consists of some 120,000 clones, with almost 70% occurring once and the leading ten covering over 2%. This sample was taken from a study of blood T cell repertoires in COVID-19. Across the whole study: There were acute and convalescent COVID-19 samples, and they came from the United States, Italy and Spain.

Trimming left V 5 bases short and J 7 bases short, with 12 bases between. CDR3 size: 13 residues. Sequenced: peripheral blood. This chain joins TRBV12-3 or TRBV12-4 and TRBJ1-5; D unresolved. The sequence was collected from a woman between 70 and 85 years old with acute or convalescent COVID-19. In DNA, the CDR3 is TGTGCCAGCAGTCCCTCACGGTTGCAGCCCCAGCATTTT. Its translation is CASSPSRLQPQHF.